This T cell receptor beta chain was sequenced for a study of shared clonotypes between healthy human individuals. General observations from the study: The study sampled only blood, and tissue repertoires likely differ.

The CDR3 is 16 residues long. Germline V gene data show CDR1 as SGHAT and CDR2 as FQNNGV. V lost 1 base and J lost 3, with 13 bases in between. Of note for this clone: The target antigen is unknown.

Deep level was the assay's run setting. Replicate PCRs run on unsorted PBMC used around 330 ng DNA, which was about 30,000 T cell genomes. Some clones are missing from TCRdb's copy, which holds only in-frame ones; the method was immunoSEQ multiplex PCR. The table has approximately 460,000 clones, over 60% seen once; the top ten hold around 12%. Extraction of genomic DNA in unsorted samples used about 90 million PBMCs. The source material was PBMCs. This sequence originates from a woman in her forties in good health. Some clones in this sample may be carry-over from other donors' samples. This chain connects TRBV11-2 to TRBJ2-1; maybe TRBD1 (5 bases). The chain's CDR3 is CASSLGTGYFYNEQFF. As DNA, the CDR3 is TGTGCCAGCAGCTTAGGCACAGGCTATTTCTACAATGAGCAGTTCTTC.